Sequencing of this T cell receptor beta chain was carried out in a study of cytomegalovirus exposure and HLA in healthy donors. The CDR3 runs to 16 residues. Germline values: CDR1 SGHTA, CDR2 FQGNSA. V gave up 2 bases and J gave up 4 bases; unmatched junction bases: 8. Both 60 Vbeta primers and 13 Jbeta primers went into the PCR. The method was immunoSEQ multiplex PCR; TCRdb's version includes in-frame clones alone and lacks a portion of them. The top ten hold 1.3% of the sample, which has 150,000 to 200,000 clones, around 85% seen once. The rearrangement links TRBV7-2 to TRBJ2-3; 8 nucleotides agree with TRBD1. Material for sequencing was PBMCs. This TCR was sampled from a man in his fifties in good health and CMV-seropositive. The chain's CDR3 is CASSLQGAGSADTQYF. In nucleotides, the CDR3 is TGTGCCAGCAGCTTACAGGGGGCAGGGAGTGCAGATACGCAGTATTTT. Together with reference TRBV7-2 and TRBJ2-3, the CDR3 gives the full variable domain: GAGVSQSPSNKVTEKGKDVELRCDPISGHTALYWYRQSLGQGLEFLIYFQGNSAPDKSGLPSDRFSAERTGGSVSTLTIQRTQQEDSAVYLCASSLQGAGSADTQYFGPGTRLTVL.